The 23 T cell receptor beta chains in this list originate from one sample, sequenced in a study of blood T cells in healthy people across ages. Together with a sample-barcoded 5' primer, a J-beta primer mix was included in a second PCR lasting roughly 6 to 12 cycles. TCRdb used MiXCR to reprocess the 5' RACE reads, holding one entry per CDR3 protein. The sample lists about 1,400,000 distinct CDR3 sequences, approximately 63% occurring once. Sequenced input: blood. The source of these receptors is a man aged 18 to 30 in good health.

Many counts were recorded for this clonotype. The chain combines TRBV27 with TRBJ2-7; D call uncertain. Germline V gene sequence: CDR1 MNHEY, CDR2 SMNVEV (reference sequence). V was cut by 0 bases and J by 3 bases, with 6 bases left in between. The CDR3 sequence is 13 residues long. The CDR3 region is CASSLSLGYEQYF. The CDR3 DNA is TGTGCCAGCAGTTTATCGCTAGGCTACGAGCAGTACTTC.

This clonotype was recorded a few times. This chain uses TRBV20-1 with TRBJ2-7; 12 positions agree with TRBD2. The CDR3 spans 15 residues. V lost 3 bases and J lost 2; bases outside the gene matches: 5. The germline V gene encodes CDR1 DFQATT and CDR2 SNEGSKA (reference sequence). DNA of the CDR3: TGCAGTGCTAGGGGTGCTAGCGGGGGGGCCTACGAGCAGTACTTC. It encodes CSARGASGGAYEQYF.

This clonotype was detected only a few times. This chain links TRBV10-3 with TRBJ2-5; 8 nucleotides agree with TRBD2. CDR1 is ENHRY and CDR2 is SYGVKD in the germline V gene. The CDR3 loop spans 14 amino acids. V gave up 6 bases and J gave up 1 base; unmatched junction bases: 4. CDR3 in amino acids: CAISPGLGQETQYF. CDR3 nucleotide sequence: TGTGCCATCAGCCCGGGACTAGGCCAAGAGACCCAGTACTTC.

This clonotype was observed a few times. The chain couples TRBV7-2 to TRBJ1-2, with a weak D call TRBD1 (5 bases). Trimming took off 0 bases at V and 8 bases at J, with 10 bases between the two ends. In germline, CDR1 is SGHTA, CDR2 FQGNSA. The CDR3 consists of 13 residues. CDR3 nucleotide sequence: TGTGCCAGCAGCTTAGCAGGGACGGAGGGCTACACCTTC. Its protein is CASSLAGTEGYTF.

This clonotype was recorded only once. The V and J genes are TRBV6-5 and TRBJ2-7, with a weak D call TRBD2 (6 bases). Per germline, CDR1 MNHEY and CDR2 SVGAGI. Trimming removed 1 base at V and 5 bases at J, with 12 bases between. The CDR3 has 14 amino acids. CDR3 amino acids: CASSYYGSSDEQYF. CDR3 bases: TGTGCCAGCAGTTACTACGGGAGTTCAGACGAGCAGTACTTC.

The chain links TRBV4-1 to TRBJ1-1, with TRBD1 identical over 7 bases. The CDR3 is 20 amino acids. Germline assignment: CDR1 MGHRA and CDR2 YSYEKL. V lost 0 bases to trimming and J lost 4 bases; unmatched junction nucleotides: 20. In DNA, the CDR3 is TGCGCCAGCAGCCAAGAAAGGGGGCTCGGGGTCCGCGCAGGGAGCACTGAAGCTTTCTTT. Translating gives CASSQERGLGVRAGSTEAFF.

In its sample, this clonotype was seen a few times. The rearrangement uses TRBV27 and TRBJ1-2; no reliable D call. Trimming cost V 5 bases and J 4 bases, with 11 bases left between them. CDR1 is MNHEY and CDR2 is SMNVEV in the germline V gene (reference sequence). The CDR3 totals 13 residues. The CDR3 DNA follows: TGTGCCAGCAGTCCTAACCTACCCTATGGCTACACCTTC. It translates to CASSPNLPYGYTF.

V and J are TRBV12-3 or TRBV12-4 and TRBJ2-3; either TRBD1 or TRBD2 may supply D (5 bases each). The CDR3 runs 12 residues. The germline V and J ends were trimmed by 10 bases and 6 bases, with 14 bases remaining between them. The CDR3 region is CAIRDLGDTQYF. The CDR3 DNA sequence: TGTGCCATCAGGGACCTCGGGGATACGCAGTATTTT.

This clonotype was detected only a few times. The chain carries TRBV2 and TRBJ2-6; 7 bases fit TRBD1. CDR1 is SNHLY and CDR2 is FYNNEI in the germline V gene. V lost 3 bases and J lost 3; bases outside the gene matches: 5. This CDR3 has 16 residues. CDR3 sequence: CASSDDRVLGANVLTF. The CDR3 DNA is TGTGCCAGCAGTGATGACAGGGTGCTTGGGGCCAACGTCCTGACTTTC.

The rearrangement links TRBV7-9 to TRBJ2-7; no firm D call. V was trimmed by 4 bases and J by 3 bases, leaving 16 bases between them. CDR3 size: 15 residues. The germline V gene encodes CDR1 SEHNR and CDR2 FQNEAQ (reference sequence). This CDR3 reads CASSSTTRTHYEQYF. CDR3 nucleotide sequence: TGTGCCAGCAGCTCAACCACAAGGACCCACTACGAGCAGTACTTC. The variable domain in full, completed from reference TRBV7-9 and TRBJ2-7, reads DTGVSQNPRHKITKRGQNVTFRCDPISEHNRLYWYRQTLGQGPEFLTYFQNEAQLEKSRLLSDRFSAERPKGSFSTLEIQRTEQGDSAMYLCASSSTTRTHYEQYFGPGTRLTVT.

The table lists this clonotype with many counts. CDR3 sequence (DNA): TGCAGCGTTGAAGGGGGGCGGACCTACGAGCAGTACTTC. Translation: CSVEGGRTYEQYF. The chain joins TRBV29-1 to TRBJ2-7, with a possible D match to TRBD1 (6 bases). V shed 1 base and J shed 2 bases, with 9 bases lying between them. This CDR3 has 13 residues. Germline CDR1 reads SQVTM; CDR2 reads ANQGSEA.

The genes are TRBV29-1 and TRBJ1-2; D remains unclear. Trimming left V 7 bases short and J 1 base short, with 7 bases between. CDR1 SQVTM and CDR2 ANQGSEA come from the germline V gene. The length of the CDR3 is 11 residues. The CDR3 loop reads CSGVFNYGYTF. CDR3 in DNA: TGCAGCGGGGTTTTTAACTATGGCTACACCTTC.

The rearrangement joins TRBV7-9 to TRBJ1-2; no clear D gene. V lost 1 base and J lost 3, with 9 bases in between. Looked up from germline, CDR1 is SEHNR and CDR2 is FQNEAQ (reference sequence). CDR3 length equals 14 residues. The CDR3 here is CASSLVGEYYGYTF. Written as DNA, the CDR3 is TGTGCCAGCAGCTTAGTCGGGGAATACTATGGCTACACCTTC.

This clonotype was seen once. The J gene is TRBJ1-3, the V gene TRBV12-5; D is perhaps TRBD1 (6 bases). V was trimmed by 7 bases and J by 4 bases, leaving 14 bases between them. Germline CDR1 LGHNT, CDR2 FRNRAP. The CDR3 has 14 amino acids. In DNA form, the CDR3 reads TGTGCTAGTGCCAGAGGGGGGGCAGGAAACACCATATATTTT. This gives the protein CASARGGAGNTIYF.

This clonotype has just a few counts. CDR3 in amino acids: CASSHGLAGSLQYF. The CDR3 region has the DNA TGTGCCAGCAGCCATGGACTAGCGGGGTCCCTCCAGTACTTC. The chain combines TRBV7-2 with TRBJ2-7; 12 nucleotides agree with TRBD2. In germline, CDR1 is SGHTA, CDR2 FQGNSA. This CDR3 comprises 14 residues. Germline trimming cut 5 bases from V and 10 bases from J; bases unmatched to any gene: 9.

There are a few counts of this clonotype. The V and J genes are TRBV7-8 and TRBJ2-7; D gene uncertain. The V and J ends lost 6 bases and 5 bases respectively, with 11 bases between them. The germline V gene has CDR1 SGHVS and CDR2 FQNEAQ. This CDR3 is 12 amino acids long. CDR3 sequence (DNA): TGTGCCAGCAGTCACGAGAAAGACGAGCAGTACTTC. Protein: CASSHEKDEQYF.

This chain links TRBV12-5 with TRBJ2-2; TRBD1 or TRBD2 may be the D gene (6 bases each). With 3 bases removed from V and 5 bases from J, the gap between germline ends came to 16 bases. This CDR3 comprises 16 residues. CDR1 LGHNT and CDR2 FRNRAP come from the germline V gene. CDR3: CASGLPGGSGTGELFF. Written as DNA, the CDR3 is TGTGCTAGTGGTTTACCCGGGGGCAGTGGGACCGGGGAGCTGTTTTTT.

The V call is TRBV5-5, the J call TRBJ2-1; TRBD2 matches at 7 bases. Germline trimming cut 0 bases from V and 8 bases from J; bases unmatched to any gene: 8. The length of the CDR3 is 15 residues. Germline V CDR1 and CDR2: SGHKS, YYEKEE (reference sequence). The CDR3, as DNA: TGTGCCAGCAGCTTGGTCCCGGGAGGTGGCGATGAGCAGTTCTTC. Its protein product is CASSLVPGGGDEQFF.

The chain combines TRBV27 with TRBJ2-1, with D unclear. The CDR3 spans 16 residues. Between the trimmed V and J ends, which lost 2 bases and 1 base, there was a span of 12 bases. Per the germline V gene, CDR1 is MNHEY and CDR2 is SMNVEV (reference sequence). The CDR3 is CASSLMGIPSYNEQFF. CDR3 nucleotide sequence: TGTGCCAGCAGTTTAATGGGCATACCATCCTACAATGAGCAGTTCTTC.

This clonotype has only a few counts. The V gene is TRBV28, the J gene TRBJ2-7; 8 bases are a match to TRBD1. Trimming removed 7 bases from V and 0 bases from J; junction bases left unmatched: 17. Germline values: CDR1 MDHEN, CDR2 SYDVKM. This CDR3 spans 18 amino acids. The CDR3 protein is CASNPRSSGGHYSYEQYF. The CDR3 nucleotides read TGTGCCAGCAACCCCAGGTCGTCAGGGGGCCACTACTCCTACGAGCAGTACTTC.

This clonotype was counted a few times. In DNA form, the CDR3 reads TGCAGTGCTAGAGTTACCGGGACTAGAGAGACCCAGTACTTC. This sequence encodes CSARVTGTRETQYF. This chain links TRBV20-1 with TRBJ2-5; 8 bases map to TRBD2. Germline V gene lookup returns CDR1 DFQATT and CDR2 SNEGSKA (reference sequence). The V segment lost 1 base and the J segment 4 bases; nucleotides outside the gene matches: 5. This CDR3 contains 14 residues.

In regard to this clonotype: A read error may produce the germline difference seen at one junction end. DNA of the CDR3: TGCGCCAGAAGCCAAGATGTGACGGTGAACACCGGCGGGCTGTTTTTT. Translating it yields CARSQDVTVNTGGLFF. The chain combines TRBV4-3 with TRBJ2-2, with no clear D. Germline CDR1 and CDR2: LGHNA and YSLEER. The CDR3 totals 16 residues.

The V and J genes are TRBV20-1 and TRBJ1-2; D uncertain. From germline, CDR1 is DFQATT and CDR2 SNEGSKA (reference sequence). Trimming shortened V by 1 base and J by 0 bases, and 9 bases separated the two germline ends. CDR3 length: 14 residues. The CDR3 sequence is CSARAGVANYGYTF. The CDR3 region has the DNA TGCAGTGCTAGAGCCGGGGTAGCTAACTATGGCTACACCTTC.